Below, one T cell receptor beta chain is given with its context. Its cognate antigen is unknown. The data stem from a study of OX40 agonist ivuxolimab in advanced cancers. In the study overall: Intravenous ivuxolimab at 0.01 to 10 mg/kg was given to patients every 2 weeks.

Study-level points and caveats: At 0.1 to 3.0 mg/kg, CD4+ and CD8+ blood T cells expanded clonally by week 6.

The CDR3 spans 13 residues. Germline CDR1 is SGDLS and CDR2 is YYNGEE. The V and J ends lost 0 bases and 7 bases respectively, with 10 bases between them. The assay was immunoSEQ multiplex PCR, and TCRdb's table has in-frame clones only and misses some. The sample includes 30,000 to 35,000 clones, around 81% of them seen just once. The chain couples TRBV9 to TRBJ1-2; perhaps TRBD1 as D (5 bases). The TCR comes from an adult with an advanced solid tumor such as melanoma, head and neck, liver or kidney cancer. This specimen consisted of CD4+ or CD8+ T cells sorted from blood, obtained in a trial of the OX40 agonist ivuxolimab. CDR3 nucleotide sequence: TGTGCCAGCAGCGTAGTGCAGGGTGGTGGCTACACCTTC. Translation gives CASSVVQGGGYTF.